This T cell receptor (beta chain) came from a study of cytotoxic CD8 clonotypes in ibrutinib-treated CLL. For the study at large: Partial response occurred in approximately 24 patients and complete response in 2; at median around 70 months, approximately 15 remained remitted and approximately twelve progressed. It was after a median about 12 months of treatment, range 6 to 36, that response samples were taken. Study findings and constraints: An increase in clonality occurred at ibrutinib response, followed by a return toward baseline at progression. On treatment, the uncommon public clonotypes contracted or remained stable.

Points on this clone: The antigen remains unidentified.

The V end lost 0 bases, the J end lost 4 bases, and 7 bases lay between the germline ends. Germline values: CDR1 LGHNA, CDR2 YSLEER. CDR3 length: 14 residues. Profiled with immunoSEQ multiplex PCR; TCRdb holds only in-frame clones, not every one. Of around 310,000 clones listed, almost 80% were seen once; the top ten hold 6.5% to 8%. The chain employs TRBV4-3 and TRBJ2-1, with unresolved D. The TCR originated in a human donor with chronic lymphocytic leukemia. The material sequenced was PBMCs, taken before ibrutinib treatment. In nucleotides, the CDR3 is TGCGCCAGCAGCCAAGAAACAGCTTACAATGAGCAGTTCTTC. Translated, it gives CASSQETAYNEQFF.